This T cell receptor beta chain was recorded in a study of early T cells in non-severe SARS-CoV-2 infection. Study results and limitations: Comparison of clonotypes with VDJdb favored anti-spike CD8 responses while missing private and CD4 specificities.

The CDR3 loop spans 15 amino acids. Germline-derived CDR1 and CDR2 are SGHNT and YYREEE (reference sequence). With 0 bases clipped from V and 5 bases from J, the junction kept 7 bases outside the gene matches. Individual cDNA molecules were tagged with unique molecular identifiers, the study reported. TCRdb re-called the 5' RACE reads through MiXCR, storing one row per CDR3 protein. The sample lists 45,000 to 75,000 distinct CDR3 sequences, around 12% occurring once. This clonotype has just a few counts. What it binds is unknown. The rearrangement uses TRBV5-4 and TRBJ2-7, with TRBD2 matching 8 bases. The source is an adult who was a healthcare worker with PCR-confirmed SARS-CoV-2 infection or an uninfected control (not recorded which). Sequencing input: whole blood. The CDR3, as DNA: TGTGCCAGCAGCTTGGGGGGACTAGTTAGGAACGAGCAGTACTTC. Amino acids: CASSLGGLVRNEQYF.